Shown below are 19 T cell receptor beta chains from a single sample sequenced in a study of OX40 agonist ivuxolimab in advanced cancers. Libraries were made using the immunoSEQ multiplex PCR assay. TCRdb holds this immuneACCESS table with in-frame rearrangements only. Some clones are missing; in checked studies, unresolved V genes explain under half, and the rest has no known cause. The sample contains over 9,000 clones, less than 90% of them found a single time. 9.2% of the sample is held by the ten biggest clonotypes. The specimen was CD4+ or CD8+ T cells sorted from blood, collected in a trial of the OX40 agonist ivuxolimab. The source of these receptors is an adult with an advanced solid tumor such as melanoma, head and neck, liver or kidney cancer.

The V gene is TRBV9, the J gene TRBJ2-7; 8 nucleotides line up with TRBD2. Germline trimming cut 0 bases from V and 3 bases from J; bases unmatched to any gene: 2. CDR1 is SGDLS and CDR2 is YYNGEE in the germline V gene. The CDR3 contains 14 residues. In DNA, the CDR3 is TGTGCCAGCAGCGTAGGGGGACTAGGCTACGAGCAGTACTTC. It codes for CASSVGGLGYEQYF. Full variable domain (rest looked up from reference TRBV9 and TRBJ2-7): DSGVTQTPKHLITATGQRVTLRCSPRSGDLSVYWYQQSLDQGLQFLIQYYNGEERAKGNILERFSAQQFPDLHSELNLSSLELGDSALYFCASSVGGLGYEQYFGPGTRLTVT.

The chain has TRBV5-4 and TRBJ1-1, with unresolved D. The CDR3 has 12 residues. Trimming removed 4 bases from V and 2 bases from J, with 6 bases in between. Germline CDR1 reads SGHNT; CDR2 reads YYREEE (reference sequence). The DNA for the CDR3 is TGTGCCAGCAGCCCTGGCAACACTGAAGCTTTCTTT. Translated: CASSPGNTEAFF. Using reference TRBV5-4 and TRBJ1-1 for the parts outside the CDR3, the full variable domain is ETGVTQSPTHLIKTRGQQVTLRCSSQSGHNTVSWYQQALGQGPQFIFQYYREEENGRGNFPPRFSGLQFPNYSSELNVNALELDDSALYLCASSPGNTEAFFGQGTRLTVV.

V is TRBV6-1 and J is TRBJ1-1, with a possible D match to TRBD1 (6 bases). CDR1 and CDR2 from the germline V gene are MNHNS and SASEGT. V was clipped by 5 bases and J by 11 bases, with 18 bases between them. The CDR3 totals 13 residues. The CDR3 sequence is CASSLRGGLVAFF. CDR3 DNA: TGTGCCAGCAGTCTCAGGGGAGGCCTCGTGGCTTTCTTT.

The V and J genes are TRBV5-4 and TRBJ2-7; D may correspond to TRBD1 or TRBD2 (5 bases each). CDR1 and CDR2 from the germline V gene are SGHNT and YYREEE (reference sequence). The germline V and J ends were trimmed by 2 bases and 3 bases, with 9 bases remaining between them. This CDR3 contains 13 residues. Here the CDR3 reads CASSFGDGYEQYF. The CDR3 nucleotides read TGTGCCAGCAGCTTTGGGGACGGCTACGAGCAGTACTTC.

This sequence joins TRBV19 and TRBJ1-5; D unresolved. Germline CDR1 LNHDA, CDR2 SQIVND (reference sequence). This CDR3 has 14 amino acids. V dropped 2 bases and J dropped 3 bases, with 8 bases sitting between them. CDR3 amino acids: CASSISGYNQPQHF. The CDR3 coding sequence is TGTGCCAGTAGTATATCCGGGTACAATCAGCCCCAGCATTTT.

This clone has only a few counts. The genes are TRBV13 and TRBJ1-1; D perhaps matches TRBD1 (5 bases). Germline V CDR1 and CDR2: PRHDT, FYEKMQ (reference sequence). This CDR3 contains 14 residues. V was shortened by 6 bases and J by 9 bases, with 20 bases between the two germline ends. The CDR3 DNA reads as TGTGCCAGCAGTGAAGCAGGGCGCCCCCAAAAAGCTTTCTTT. It specifies CASSEAGRPQKAFF.

The chain carries TRBV6-5 and TRBJ1-6, with unresolved D. Trimming left V 5 bases short and J 4 bases short, with 12 bases between. This CDR3 has 15 amino acids. In germline, CDR1 is MNHEY, CDR2 SVGAGI. This CDR3 is CASSAGYTYNSPLHF. The CDR3 DNA reads as TGTGCCAGCAGTGCGGGGTATACATATAATTCACCCCTCCACTTT.

The chain carries TRBV19 and TRBJ1-2; D possibly corresponds to TRBD1 (6 bases). The germline V gene has CDR1 LNHDA and CDR2 SQIVND (reference sequence). CDR3 size: 11 residues. With 10 bases removed from V and 8 bases from J, the gap between germline ends came to 14 bases. DNA for the CDR3: TGTGCCATAGGAGCGGGGGCAGGCTACACCTTC. Its protein product is CAIGAGAGYTF.

The rearrangement uses TRBV7-7 and TRBJ2-3, with D perhaps TRBD2 (5 bases). The CDR3 contains 12 residues. The V gene's germline CDR1 is SSHAT and CDR2 FNYEAQ (reference sequence). DNA for the CDR3: TGTGCTCCCCGGGCCCGGGAAGATACGCAGTATTTT. This translates into CAPRAREDTQYF.

This clone appeared once. This chain connects TRBV27 to TRBJ1-2, with 8 positions matching TRBD1. V was clipped by 3 bases and J by 5 bases; unmatched bases: 2. The CDR3 contains 13 residues. Germline V gives CDR1 MNHEY, CDR2 SMNVEV (reference sequence). The CDR3 DNA reads as TGTGCCAGCAGTTTCGGACAGGGATATGGCTACACCTTC. This encodes CASSFGQGYGYTF.

The V call is TRBV6-1, the J call TRBJ2-1; possible D gene TRBD2, 6 bases. The V gene lost 7 bases and the J gene lost 0 bases, with 10 bases spanning the gap. This CDR3 comprises 14 residues. CDR1 is MNHNS and CDR2 is SASEGT in the germline V gene. CDR3 DNA sequence: TGTGCCAGCAAGACCGGGAGCTCCTACAATGAGCAGTTCTTC. Translation gives CASKTGSSYNEQFF.

In this sample, this clone turned up once. The rearrangement uses TRBV5-1 and TRBJ2-5; no firm D call. This CDR3 is built from 15 residues. Trimming removed 1 base at V and 1 base at J, with 11 bases between. CDR1 and CDR2 (germline): SGHRS, YFSETQ. CDR3 protein: CASSLTDTIQETQYF. The CDR3 bases are TGCGCCAGCAGCTTGACAGATACCATCCAAGAGACCCAGTACTTC. The complete variable domain, with remaining parts taken from reference TRBV5-1 and TRBJ2-5, reads KAGVTQTPRYLIKTRGQQVTLSCSPISGHRSVSWYQQTPGQGLQFLFEYFSETQRNKGNFPGRFSGRQFSNSRSEMNVSTLELGDSALYLCASSLTDTIQETQYFGPGTRLLVL.

The chain is built from TRBV19 and TRBJ2-5; D remains unclear. Germline V lookup: CDR1 LNHDA, CDR2 SQIVND (reference sequence). The CDR3 is 11 amino acids. V was pared by 6 bases and J by 5 bases, with 7 bases between. The CDR3 nucleotides read TGTGCCAGTAGCACCTGGGAGACCCAGTACTTC. Its translation is CASSTWETQYF.

V usage is TRBV27 and J usage is TRBJ1-1; tentative D call: TRBD1 (6 bases). Trimming took 5 bases from V and 1 from J, leaving 11 bases between them. This CDR3 spans 14 amino acids. Germline-derived CDR1 and CDR2 are MNHEY and SMNVEV (reference sequence). The CDR3 coding sequence is TGTGCCAGCAGTCCGGGACACCGGAACACTGAAGCTTTCTTT. Translated, it gives CASSPGHRNTEAFF.

The CDR3 region has the DNA TGTGCCAGCAGCCCCTGGACAGCGAGATTTGCGAACACCGGGGAGCTGTTTTTT. Protein product: CASSPWTARFANTGELFF. This sequence joins TRBV7-9 and TRBJ2-2; maybe TRBD1 (6 bases). The length of the CDR3 is 18 residues. V gave up 5 bases and J gave up 0 bases, with 19 bases separating them. From germline, CDR1 is SEHNR and CDR2 FQNEAQ (reference sequence).

V is TRBV12-5 and J is TRBJ1-1; D call uncertain. Germline V gene lookup returns CDR1 LGHNT and CDR2 FRNRAP. The length of the CDR3 is 15 residues. Trimming shortened V by 1 base and J by 0 bases, and 9 bases separated the two germline ends. The CDR3 protein is CASGLDWAVNTEAFF. In DNA form, the CDR3 reads TGTGCTAGTGGTTTGGATTGGGCAGTGAACACTGAAGCTTTCTTT.

With respect to this clone: The sample holds other DNA sequences that translate to the same CDR3. The chain carries TRBV19 and TRBJ1-1; possible D gene TRBD1, 6 bases. Germline-derived CDR1 and CDR2 are LNHDA and SQIVND (reference sequence). V shed 3 bases and J shed 1 base, with 9 bases lying between them. This CDR3 region has 14 residues. The CDR3 DNA reads as TGTGCCAGTAGTATGGGGGGCGGGAACACTGAAGCTTTCTTT. It encodes CASSMGGGNTEAFF.

The gene calls are TRBV2 and TRBJ1-4; D not certain. This CDR3 is 14 amino acids long. V was trimmed by 2 bases and J by 4 bases, leaving 8 bases between them. CDR1 and CDR2 from the germline V gene are SNHLY and FYNNEI. The CDR3 DNA sequence: TGTGCCAGCAGTGAACTCAGCCTTAATGAAAAACTGTTTTTT. This translates into CASSELSLNEKLFF.

This chain connects TRBV5-6 to TRBJ1-1; D is unclear. Trimming took 4 bases from V and 0 from J, leaving 13 bases between them. There are 15 residues in the CDR3. Germline values: CDR1 SGHDT, CDR2 YYEEEE. This CDR3 reads CASSGTDGLNTEAFF. Written as DNA, the CDR3 is TGTGCCAGCAGCGGCACAGACGGATTGAACACTGAAGCTTTCTTT.